This T cell receptor (beta chain) emerged from a study of blood T cells in healthy people across ages. Concerning this clonotype itself: Antigen: not known.

Broader study findings: TCR beta diversity, measured per million T cells, fell in a roughly linear way with age.

Per sample, a minimum of 6 million PBMCs were isolated. Using a J-beta primer mix together with a sample-barcoded 5' primer, a second PCR was run for 7 to 11 cycles. TCRdb processed the 5' RACE reads anew with MiXCR; each CDR3 protein has one entry. The sample lists around 900,000 distinct CDR3 sequences; roughly 47% were seen once. V was shortened by 3 bases and J by 0 bases, with 18 bases between the two germline ends. CDR1 is MDHEN, CDR2 SYDVKM, per germline. The CDR3 contains 17 residues. The TCR sequence derives from a woman aged 55-70 years in good health. The chain links TRBV28 to TRBJ2-7; D possibly corresponds to TRBD1 (6 bases). Sample: blood. The CDR3 nucleotides are TGTGCCAGCAGTTTTAGAAGGGGGAATTTCCCCTCCTACGAGCAGTACTTC. Translated, it gives CASSFRRGNFPSYEQYF.